Listed below are T cell receptor beta chains from one sample, sequenced in a study of blood T cell repertoires in COVID-19. Repertoires were generated with immunoSEQ multiplex PCR, while TCRdb's copy carries only in-frame clones and drops some. The table lists tens of thousands of clones, around three quarters of them singletons. Sequences were obtained from peripheral blood. These receptors all stem from a woman of 80 years or more with active or convalescent COVID-19. Each CDR3 is given without its conserved first and last residue. A D gene is named only where the DNA matches it firmly. Clone size is not always given. Where it is, it says once, few, many or a class for expanded clones.

v_gene	j_gene	abundance	d_gene	CDR3aa
TRBV5-1	TRBJ2-2	-	TRBD1	ASSRQGVGTGELF
TRBV19	TRBJ1-4	-	-	ASRPGQGNEKLF
TRBV7-3	TRBJ2-7	-	-	ASSLTPVGKGGTLY
TRBV25-1	TRBJ2-3	-	TRBD2	ASSETSGGFLGTDTQY
TRBV7-7	TRBJ2-2	-	TRBD2	ASSLRTSGAGELF
TRBV12-3/TRBV12-4	TRBJ2-7	-	TRBD2	ASSPGTNQY
TRBV9	TRBJ1-2	-	-	ASTSGSVNYGYT
TRBV6-6	TRBJ2-1	-	-	ASSYSTGHNEQF
TRBV30	TRBJ2-5	-	-	AWSRGQETQY
TRBV5-6	TRBJ2-1	-	TRBD2	ASSLASGGPYNEQF
TRBV7-3	TRBJ2-3	-	TRBD2	ASGVAGMADTQY
TRBV5-1	TRBJ2-2	once	-	ASSLVQHTGELF
TRBV5-1	TRBJ1-6	-	-	ASSRAGRDNSPLH
TRBV6-5	TRBJ2-7	-	-	ASTTGGSSSYEQY
TRBV28	TRBJ2-7	-	-	ASSSLTGQSYLAYEQY
TRBV4-3	TRBJ1-3	-	-	ASSQDSGLGNTIY
TRBV12-3/TRBV12-4	TRBJ1-6	-	-	ASTRVGSPLH
TRBV10-3	TRBJ1-2	-	-	AISGQGLGYT
TRBV10-3	TRBJ2-2	few	-	AIRRLTGELF
TRBV5-4	TRBJ1-1	once	-	ASSLSAPGTEAF
TRBV28	TRBJ2-7	few	-	ASTGTFGEQY
TRBV29-1	TRBJ1-1	-	-	SEESAAHTEAF
TRBV19	TRBJ1-4	-	TRBD1	ASSTTGEEKLF
TRBV2	TRBJ1-4	-	-	ASSEGPDEKLF
TRBV6-2/TRBV6-3	TRBJ1-5	-	-	ASSRLIRQVNQPQH
TRBV21-1	TRBJ1-4	many	-	ASSTQGIREGNEKLF
TRBV11-2	TRBJ2-5	-	-	ASSLRGPKETQY
TRBV7-9	TRBJ2-7	-	TRBD1	ASSSRDSSYEQY
TRBV7-2	TRBJ2-1	-	-	ASSFELVNEQF
TRBV5-8	TRBJ1-2	-	TRBD1	ASPTGQGIYGYT
TRBV2	TRBJ2-7	-	-	ASRERPGVYEQY
TRBV5-1	TRBJ2-7	-	TRBD2	ASSLSGLAGGSSYEQY
TRBV6-6	TRBJ2-2	-	-	ASSQYTGELF
TRBV12-3/TRBV12-4	TRBJ1-2	-	-	ASSKGQMYGYT
TRBV10-2	TRBJ2-7	-	-	ASSGSRFEQY
TRBV4-3	TRBJ2-1	once	TRBD1	ASSLGTGGNEQF
TRBV3-1/TRBV3-2	TRBJ1-5	-	TRBD1	ASRPPGQGGQPQH